Following are 10 T cell receptor beta chains from one sample sequenced in a study of PD-L1 blockade in urothelial cancer. Here immunoSEQ multiplex PCR was the method, and the copy in TCRdb shows in-frame clones only, minus some. The data contain tens of thousands of clones, about 85% of them singletons. Sequencing was performed on PBMCs, taken around atezolizumab (anti-PD-L1) treatment. The receptors derive from a man in his sixties with urothelial cancer.

V and J are TRBV11-2 and TRBJ1-3; 10 bases match TRBD1. The V segment lost 1 base and the J segment 3 bases; nucleotides outside the gene matches: 9. The CDR3 has 18 residues. Per the germline V gene, CDR1 is SGHAT and CDR2 is FQNNGV. Here the CDR3 DNA reads TGTGCCAGCAGCTTAGTTCCGGGACAGGGGCCGCGTGGAAACACCATATATTTT. Protein: CASSLVPGQGPRGNTIYF.

The chain recombines TRBV2 with TRBJ1-1; D is possibly TRBD1 (5 bases). With 6 bases removed from V and 3 bases from J, the gap between germline ends came to 14 bases. This CDR3 spans 14 amino acids. The germline gives CDR1 SNHLY, CDR2 FYNNEI. The CDR3 is CASRGGWADTEAFF. CDR3 DNA sequence: TGTGCCAGCAGGGGGGGGTGGGCGGACACTGAAGCTTTCTTT.

CDR3 coding DNA: TGTGCCACCAGCAGAGATAGGAATCCGGGACAGGGATTCTCCTACGAGCAGTACTTC. It specifies CATSRDRNPGQGFSYEQYF. The chain joins TRBV15 to TRBJ2-7; 9 nucleotides match TRBD1. J was trimmed by 0 bases and V by 0 bases; bases with no gene match: 12. There are 19 residues in the CDR3. Per germline, CDR1 LNHNV and CDR2 YYDKDF (reference sequence). Combining the CDR3 with reference TRBV15 and TRBJ2-7 gives the whole variable domain DAMVIQNPRYQVTQFGKPVTLSCSQTLNHNVMYWYQQKSSQAPKLLFHYYDKDFNNEADTPDNFQSRRPNTSFCFLDIRSPGLGDTAMYLCATSRDRNPGQGFSYEQYFGPGTRLTVT.

The rearrangement links TRBV6-5 to TRBJ1-2, with D maybe TRBD1 (5 bases). The V and J ends lost 6 bases and 8 bases respectively, with 13 bases between them. CDR3 length equals 12 residues. Germline assignment: CDR1 MNHEY and CDR2 SVGAGI. CDR3 residues: CASSRGGGGYTF. The CDR3 region has the DNA TGTGCCAGCAGCCGGGGGGGAGGCGGCTACACCTTC.

This clone was counted a single time. V is TRBV11-2 and J is TRBJ2-3; possibly TRBD2 for D (7 bases). There are 16 residues in the CDR3. Germline CDR1 is SGHAT and CDR2 is FQNNGV. V lost 5 bases, J lost 3 bases, and 18 bases lay in between. CDR3 residues: CASSHGGQGLTDTQYF. CDR3 sequence (DNA): TGTGCCAGCAGCCACGGGGGGCAGGGTTTGACAGATACGCAGTATTTT.

This clone was seen only a few times. CDR3 sequence reads: CASSARQGENSPLHF. DNA of the CDR3: TGTGCCAGCAGCGCCCGACAGGGTGAGAATTCACCCCTCCACTTT. The V gene is TRBV9, the J gene TRBJ1-6; TRBD1 matches 7 bases. The germline gives CDR1 SGDLS, CDR2 YYNGEE. The V segment lost 3 bases and the J segment 7 bases; nucleotides outside the gene matches: 7. CDR3 size: 15 residues.

The chain couples TRBV29-1 to TRBJ1-4; tentatively, D is TRBD1 (6 bases). The CDR3 runs to 13 residues. V was shortened by 4 bases and J by 7 bases, with 13 bases between the two germline ends. Germline-derived CDR1 and CDR2 are SQVTM and ANQGSEA. The CDR3 sequence is CSVGVTGSEKLFF. The CDR3 nucleotides are TGCAGCGTTGGAGTGACAGGTAGTGAAAAACTGTTTTTT.

The chain has TRBV6-6 and TRBJ1-3, with 7 bases aligning to TRBD1. V lost 7 bases and J lost 3; bases outside the gene matches: 12. Germline values: CDR1 MNHNY, CDR2 SVGAGI (reference sequence). The CDR3 spans 16 residues. The CDR3 reads CASTRWARTGGNTIYF. CDR3 DNA sequence: TGTGCCAGCACTCGATGGGCTCGGACAGGTGGAAACACCATATATTTT.

The chain employs TRBV7-2 and TRBJ1-2; D unclear. Per germline, CDR1 SGHTA and CDR2 FQGNSA. This CDR3 has 14 amino acids. Trimming took off 1 base at V and 0 bases at J, with 6 bases between the two ends. The CDR3 region has the DNA TGTGCCAGCAGCTTAGTTGGAGCTAACTATGGCTACACCTTC. Its translation: CASSLVGANYGYTF.

This clone is a singleton in its sample. The gene calls are TRBV12-5 and TRBJ1-4; 9 bases fit TRBD1. The V and J ends lost 6 bases and 3 bases, in that order; junction bases with no gene match: 5. Per the germline V gene, CDR1 is LGHNT and CDR2 is FRNRAP. This CDR3 spans 15 amino acids. CDR3 amino acids: CASGPRTGANEKLFF. The CDR3 coding sequence is TGTGCTAGTGGCCCCCGGACAGGGGCTAATGAAAAACTGTTTTTT.